The 20 T cell receptor beta chains below all came from one sample that was sequenced in a study of brain T cells in children with intractable seizures. Measured with immunoSEQ multiplex PCR; TCRdb has only the in-frame clones, and not every one. Among fewer than 50,000 clones listed, approximately 92% were seen once. The specimen was peripheral blood, collected at surgery. The receptors here all came from a girl aged 2 to 9 with tuberous sclerosis and intractable seizures.

This chain joins TRBV6-1 and TRBJ2-5; TRBD1 is a possible D gene (6 bases). This CDR3 is 16 amino acids long. V lost 4 bases and J lost 2, with 17 bases in between. CDR1 and CDR2 (germline): MNHNS, SASEGT. The CDR3 bases are TGTGCCAGCAGTGTTTCGGAGGACAGTTTTCAAGAGACCCAGTACTTC. The encoded protein is CASSVSEDSFQETQYF.

The CDR3 loop is CASSTTASYGYTF. CDR3 nucleotides: TGTGCCAGCAGCACGACAGCCTCCTATGGCTACACCTTC. The genes are TRBV27 and TRBJ1-2; D may be TRBD1 (5 bases). With 6 bases removed from V and 4 bases from J, the gap between germline ends came to 12 bases. Germline CDR1 is MNHEY and CDR2 is SMNVEV (reference sequence). This CDR3 contains 13 residues.

The chain uses TRBV23-1 and TRBJ2-4; possible D gene TRBD2, 5 bases. TRBV23-1 is given ORF status, its function remaining uncertain. V shed 5 bases and J shed 0 bases, with 20 bases lying between them. There are 18 residues in the CDR3. The CDR3 spells CASSYPTVAGIAKNIQYF. CDR3 DNA: TGCGCCAGCAGTTACCCCACGGTGGCCGGGATAGCCAAAAACATTCAGTACTTC.

The CDR3 loop is CASSDSGGEQYV. CDR3 sequence (DNA): TGTGCCAGCTCAGATTCTGGGGGAGAGCAGTACGTC. This chain links TRBV27 with TRBJ2-7; TRBD1 or TRBD2 may be the D gene (5 bases each). The V end was cut by 8 bases, the J end by 7 bases, with 15 bases between. Looked up from germline, CDR1 is MNHEY and CDR2 is SMNVEV (reference sequence). This CDR3 is 12 amino acids long.

CDR3 residues: CASSPTGVSYNEQFF. CDR3 nucleotide sequence: TGTGCCAGCAGCCCAACAGGGGTCTCCTACAATGAGCAGTTCTTC. The rearrangement joins TRBV11-2 to TRBJ2-1, with 7 bases lining up with TRBD1. The CDR3 sequence is 15 residues long. Trimming removed 5 bases from V and 0 bases from J; junction bases left unmatched: 4. Germline assignment: CDR1 SGHAT and CDR2 FQNNGV.

The rearrangement joins TRBV29-1 to TRBJ1-1; possibly TRBD1 for D (5 bases). The CDR3 totals 12 residues. Trimming cost V 7 bases and J 1 base, with 10 bases left between them. The germline V gene encodes CDR1 SQVTM and CDR2 ANQGSEA. The CDR3 region is CSATVSNTEAFF. CDR3 DNA sequence: TGCAGCGCGACAGTTTCGAACACTGAAGCTTTCTTT.

V and J are TRBV27 and TRBJ1-2; possible D gene TRBD1, 6 bases. The CDR3 contains 15 residues. V was cut by 5 bases and J by 0 bases, with 13 bases left in between. CDR1 MNHEY and CDR2 SMNVEV come from the germline V gene (reference sequence). CDR3 in amino acids: CASSGGEGANYGYTF. As DNA, the CDR3 is TGTGCCAGCAGTGGAGGTGAGGGGGCTAACTATGGCTACACCTTC.

The rearrangement uses TRBV27 and TRBJ2-7, with D possibly TRBD1 on 5 matching bases. Trimming pared 5 bases from V and 0 bases from J, leaving 14 bases between. Germline CDR1 reads MNHEY; CDR2 reads SMNVEV (reference sequence). The CDR3 sequence is 15 residues long. Here the CDR3 reads CASSPRVRDSYEQYF. In nucleotides, the CDR3 is TGTGCCAGCAGTCCTCGGGTCAGGGACTCCTACGAGCAGTACTTC.

The chain couples TRBV6-5 to TRBJ1-4, with 7 bases matching TRBD1. The junction had 8 bases not matched to a gene; V was cut back by 6 bases and J by 7 bases. The CDR3 runs 14 residues. Germline-derived CDR1 and CDR2 are MNHEY and SVGAGI. The CDR3 bases are TGTGCCAGCAGGACCACCTACAGGGGTGAAAAACTGTTTTTT. Its protein product is CASRTTYRGEKLFF.

The chain has TRBV3-1 (or the pseudogene TRBV3-2) and TRBJ1-5; 7 bases fit TRBD1. V was pared by 6 bases and J by 3 bases, with 5 bases of the junction left unmatched. Germline CDR1 is LGHDT and CDR2 is YNNKEL (reference sequence). The CDR3 has 14 residues. This CDR3 reads CASSPGQPNQPQHF. The CDR3, as DNA: TGTGCCAGCAGTCCGGGACAGCCCAATCAGCCCCAGCATTTT.

This chain connects TRBV7-2 to TRBJ2-2, with TRBD2 matching 11 bases. Germline CDR1 reads SGHTA; CDR2 reads FQGNSA. Trimming at V came to 0 bases and at J to 6 bases, leaving 3 bases not matched to a gene. The CDR3 is 16 residues long. The CDR3 nucleotides are TGTGCCAGCAGCTTAGCCCTAGCGGGGGGTCCCGGGGAGCTGTTTTTT. It is translated as CASSLALAGGPGELFF. Based on the CDR3 plus reference TRBV7-2 and TRBJ2-2, the full variable domain is GAGVSQSPSNKVTEKGKDVELRCDPISGHTALYWYRQSLGQGLEFLIYFQGNSAPDKSGLPSDRFSAERTGGSVSTLTIQRTQQEDSAVYLCASSLALAGGPGELFFGEGSRLTVL.

The chain recombines TRBV30 with TRBJ2-5; TRBD1 matches at 7 bases. V shed 5 bases and J 1 base; nucleotides not matched to a gene: 7. There are 14 residues in the CDR3. From germline, CDR1 is GTSNPN and CDR2 SVGIG (reference sequence). CDR3 sequence reads: CAWWTGRGQETQYF. The CDR3 nucleotides read TGTGCCTGGTGGACAGGTAGAGGCCAAGAGACCCAGTACTTC.

This chain connects TRBV15 to TRBJ2-7; TRBD1 matches at 9 bases. Germline CDR1 is LNHNV and CDR2 is YYDKDF (reference sequence). The V and J ends lost 8 bases and 2 bases, in that order; junction bases with no gene match: 4. The CDR3 is 13 residues long. In DNA form, the CDR3 reads TGTGCCACCCATCGACAGGGGGCCTACGAGCAGTACTTC. Encoded protein: CATHRQGAYEQYF.

The rearrangement links TRBV2 to TRBJ2-5; weak D call: TRBD1 (6 bases). V lost 1 base and J lost 7, with 16 bases in between. The length of the CDR3 is 15 residues. Germline V gene data show CDR1 as SNHLY and CDR2 as FYNNEI. CDR3 coding DNA: TGTGCCAGCAGTGAAGTAGGACAGCCGGCTGCGACCCAGTACTTC. This sequence encodes CASSEVGQPAATQYF.

This chain joins TRBV27 and TRBJ1-6; 7 nucleotides match TRBD1. Losses at the gene ends were 6 bases for V and 9 bases for J; bases not matched to a gene: 14. Germline V gives CDR1 MNHEY, CDR2 SMNVEV (reference sequence). The CDR3 is made up of 16 amino acids. The CDR3 DNA reads as TGTGCCAGCAGCCATGCAAGGAGACAGGGACCTTCACCCCTCCACTTT. Its translation: CASSHARRQGPSPLHF.

This chain joins TRBV11-2 and TRBJ2-1; D call uncertain. The length of the CDR3 is 15 residues. The germline V gene encodes CDR1 SGHAT and CDR2 FQNNGV. V lost 3 bases, J lost 4 bases, and 13 bases lay in between. The CDR3 protein is CASSFPDNLYNEQFF. CDR3 coding DNA: TGTGCCAGCAGCTTCCCCGACAACTTATACAATGAGCAGTTCTTC.

The V gene is TRBV5-6, the J gene TRBJ2-5; D may match TRBD1 or TRBD2 (5 bases each). CDR1 is SGHDT and CDR2 is YYEEEE in the germline V gene. This CDR3 region has 12 residues. V gave up 3 bases and J gave up 7 bases, with 10 bases separating them. This CDR3 is CASSYGTGTQYF. The DNA for the CDR3 is TGTGCCAGCAGCTATGGGACGGGGACCCAGTACTTC.

This chain connects TRBV11-2 to TRBJ2-1; 7 bases map to TRBD2. J was trimmed by 4 bases and V by 2 bases; bases with no gene match: 8. This CDR3 has 16 amino acids. CDR1 and CDR2 (germline): SGHAT, FQNNGV. CDR3 sequence (DNA): TGTGCCAGCAGCTTATACCGGAGCGGGGCTTACAATGAGCAGTTCTTC. Residues: CASSLYRSGAYNEQFF.

V usage is TRBV4-2 and J usage is TRBJ2-5, with D unclear. The CDR3 is 14 residues long. The V end lost 0 bases, the J end lost 0 bases, and 5 bases lay between the germline ends. The germline V gene has CDR1 LGHNA and CDR2 YNFKEQ. CDR3 nucleotide sequence: TGTGCCAGCAGCCAAGAAGGGAACCAAGAGACCCAGTACTTC. Its protein is CASSQEGNQETQYF.

The sample holds a few counts of this clone. The same CDR3 arises from other DNA sequences in this sample as well. The chain joins TRBV3-1 (or the pseudogene TRBV3-2) to TRBJ2-5; 11 nucleotides match TRBD2. The CDR3 loop spans 15 amino acids. Per germline, CDR1 LGHDT and CDR2 YNNKEL (reference sequence). The junction had 2 bases not matched to a gene; V was cut back by 2 bases and J by 3 bases. The CDR3 DNA is TGTGCCAGCAGCCAATTAGCGGGGGGGGAAGAGACCCAGTACTTC. Translation gives CASSQLAGGEETQYF.